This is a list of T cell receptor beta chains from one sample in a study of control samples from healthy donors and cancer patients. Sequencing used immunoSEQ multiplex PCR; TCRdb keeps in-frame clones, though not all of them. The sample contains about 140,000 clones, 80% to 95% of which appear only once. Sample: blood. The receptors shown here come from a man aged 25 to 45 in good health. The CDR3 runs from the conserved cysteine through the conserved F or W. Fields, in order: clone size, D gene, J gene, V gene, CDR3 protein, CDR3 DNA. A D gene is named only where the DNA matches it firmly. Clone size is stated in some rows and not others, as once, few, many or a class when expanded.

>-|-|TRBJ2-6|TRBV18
CASSPTSSGANVLTF
TGTGCCAGCTCACCAACCAGCTCTGGGGCCAACGTCCTGACTTTC
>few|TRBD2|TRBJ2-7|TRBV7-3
CASSLGRTTSGPYEQYF
TGTGCCAGCAGCTTAGGTAGAACGACTAGCGGGCCCTACGAGCAGTACTTC
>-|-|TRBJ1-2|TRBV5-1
CASSPDLGGYGYTF
TGCGCCAGCAGCCCGGACCTCGGCGGTTATGGCTACACCTTC
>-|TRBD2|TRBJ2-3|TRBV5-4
CASSSLPGTSRLDTQYF
TGTGCCAGCAGCTCCCTGCCCGGGACTAGCAGGTTAGATACGCAGTATTTT
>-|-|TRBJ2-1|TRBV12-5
CASGLGLNQFF
TGTGCTAGTGGTCTCGGACTTAATCAGTTCTTC
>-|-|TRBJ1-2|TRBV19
CASSWTPSTNYGYTF
TGTGCCAGTAGTTGGACACCATCGACTAACTATGGCTACACCTTC
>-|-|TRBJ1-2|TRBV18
CASSPPDGGYTF
TGTGCCAGCTCACCACCGGATGGTGGCTACACCTTC
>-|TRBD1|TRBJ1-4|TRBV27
CASRRDGQGTNEKLFF
TGTGCCAGCAGACGGGATGGACAGGGGACTAATGAAAAACTGTTTTTT
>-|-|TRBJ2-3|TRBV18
CASSPLLSGTDTQYF
TGTGCCAGCTCACCACTGTTGTCAGGGACGGATACGCAGTATTTT
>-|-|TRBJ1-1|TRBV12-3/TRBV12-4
CASSLGGNTEAFF
TGTGCCAGCAGTTTAGGGGGCAACACTGAAGCTTTCTTT
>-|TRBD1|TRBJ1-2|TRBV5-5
CASSLAGGYGYTF
TGTGCCAGCAGCTTGGCAGGGGGCTATGGCTACACCTTC
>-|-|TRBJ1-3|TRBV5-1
CASSLTGTKGPNSGNTIYF
TGCGCCAGCAGCCTGACAGGAACGAAGGGCCCGAACTCTGGAAACACCATATATTTT
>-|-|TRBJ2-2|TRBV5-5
CASSFWGGYTGELFF
TGTGCCAGCAGCTTTTGGGGCGGATACACCGGGGAGCTGTTTTTT
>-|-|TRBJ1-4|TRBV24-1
CASHRGVGDEKLFF
TGTGCCAGCCACAGAGGGGTCGGGGATGAAAAACTGTTTTTT
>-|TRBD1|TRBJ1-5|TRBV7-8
CASSYGQGDQPQHF
TGTGCCAGCAGCTATGGACAGGGAGACCAGCCCCAGCATTTT
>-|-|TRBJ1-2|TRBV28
CASRQAVGYTF
TGTGCCAGCAGACAGGCAGTTGGCTACACCTTC
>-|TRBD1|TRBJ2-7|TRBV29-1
CSVDVTGGGEQYF
TGCAGCGTTGACGTTACAGGGGGCGGAGAGCAGTACTTC
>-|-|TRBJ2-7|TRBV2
CASSEAPESYEQYF
TGTGCCAGCAGTGAAGCGCCAGAGAGCTACGAGCAGTACTTC
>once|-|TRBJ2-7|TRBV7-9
CASSPGISYEQYF
TGTGCCAGCAGCCCGGGGATTTCCTACGAGCAGTACTTC
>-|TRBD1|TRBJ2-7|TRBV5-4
CASSLGDRGPYYEQYF
TGTGCCAGCAGCTTGGGGGACAGGGGGCCCTACTACGAGCAGTACTTC
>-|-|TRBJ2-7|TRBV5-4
CASSLRPDNYEQYF
TGTGCCAGCAGCTTGCGCCCGGATAACTACGAGCAGTACTTC
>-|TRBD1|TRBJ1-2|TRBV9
CASSNRDRESVYGYTF
TGTGCCAGCAGCAACCGGGACAGGGAAAGCGTCTATGGCTACACCTTC
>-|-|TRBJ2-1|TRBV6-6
CASRPWSSYNEQFF
TGTGCCAGCAGGCCCTGGAGCTCCTACAATGAGCAGTTCTTC
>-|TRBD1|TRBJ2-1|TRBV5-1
CASSDGTGGFGEQFF
TGCGCCAGCAGCGATGGGACAGGGGGTTTCGGTGAGCAGTTCTTC
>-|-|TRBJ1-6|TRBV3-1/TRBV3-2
CASSPVQGPTSPLHF
TGTGCCAGCAGCCCCGTGCAAGGGCCGACCTCACCCCTCCACTTT
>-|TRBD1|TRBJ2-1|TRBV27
CASRPQGAIEQFF
TGTGCCAGCAGGCCACAGGGGGCGATTGAGCAGTTCTTC
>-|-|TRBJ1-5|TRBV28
CASSGQGRNQPQHF
TGTGCCAGCAGTGGGCAGGGGCGTAATCAGCCCCAGCATTTT
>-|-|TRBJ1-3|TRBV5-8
CASSFGQFGNTIYF
TGTGCCAGCAGCTTCGGACAATTTGGAAACACCATATATTTT
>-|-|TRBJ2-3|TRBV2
CASSIGQGRDTQYF
TGTGCCAGCAGTATCGGACAAGGACGAGATACGCAGTATTTT
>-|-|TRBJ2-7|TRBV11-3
CASSLDTQGWSYEQYF
TGTGCCAGCAGCTTAGATACCCAGGGGTGGTCCTACGAGCAGTACTTC
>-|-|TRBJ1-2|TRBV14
CASSQDLSYGYTF
TGTGCCAGCAGCCAAGACCTCAGCTATGGCTACACCTTC
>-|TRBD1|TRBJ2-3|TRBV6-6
CASSQYTGGGTDTQYF
TGTGCCAGCAGTCAATATACAGGGGGTGGCACAGATACGCAGTATTTT
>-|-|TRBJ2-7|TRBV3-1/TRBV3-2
CASSQGSGIRYEQYF
TGTGCCAGCAGCCAAGGATCCGGGATCCGCTACGAGCAGTACTTC
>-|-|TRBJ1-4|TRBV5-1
CASSTGIRGTNEKLFF
TGCGCCAGCAGCACGGGAATCCGGGGAACTAATGAAAAACTGTTTTTT
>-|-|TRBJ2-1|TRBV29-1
CSVPGSSYNEQFF
TGCAGCGTTCCGGGGAGCTCCTACAATGAGCAGTTCTTC
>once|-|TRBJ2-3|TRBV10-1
CASSDSLTTDTQYF
TGCGCCAGCAGTGATAGCTTAACCACAGATACGCAGTATTTT
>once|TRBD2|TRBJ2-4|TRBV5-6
CASSLGRTSGGLAKNIQYF
TGTGCCAGCAGCTTGGGAAGGACTAGCGGGGGGTTAGCCAAAAACATTCAGTACTTC
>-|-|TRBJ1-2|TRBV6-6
CASSPGGEGGYTF
TGTGCCAGCAGCCCCGGGGGGGAAGGGGGCTACACCTTC
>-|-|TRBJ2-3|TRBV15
CATSKTTPFSTDTQYF
TGTGCCACCAGCAAGACTACTCCCTTTAGCACAGATACGCAGTATTTT
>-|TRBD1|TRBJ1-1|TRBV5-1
CASSTGQGRHTEAFF
TGCGCCAGCAGCACCGGACAGGGGAGGCATACTGAAGCTTTCTTT
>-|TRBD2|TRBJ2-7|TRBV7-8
CASSLSASGGGYEQYF
TGTGCCAGCAGCTTATCGGCTAGCGGGGGGGGATACGAGCAGTACTTC
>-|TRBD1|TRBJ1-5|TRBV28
CASSKTGTGSQPQHF
TGTGCCAGCAGTAAGACCGGGACAGGGAGCCAGCCCCAGCATTTT
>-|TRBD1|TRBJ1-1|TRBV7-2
CASSGPGQVTEAFF
TGTGCCAGCAGCGGACCGGGACAGGTGACTGAAGCTTTCTTT
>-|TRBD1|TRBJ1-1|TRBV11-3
CASSPGRGLEKTEAFF
TGTGCCAGCAGCCCGGGCAGGGGGCTAGAAAAAACTGAAGCTTTCTTT
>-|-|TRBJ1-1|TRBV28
CASSKQMNTEAFF
TGTGCCAGCAGTAAACAGATGAACACTGAAGCTTTCTTT
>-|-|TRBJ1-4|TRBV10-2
CASSGHGGTNEKLFF
TGCGCCAGCAGTGGCCATGGGGGAACTAATGAAAAACTGTTTTTT
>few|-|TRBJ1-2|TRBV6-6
CASSYSSQGGYGYTF
TGTGCCAGCAGTTACTCGTCACAGGGAGGCTATGGCTACACCTTC
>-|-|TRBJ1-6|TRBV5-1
CASSLGDDSPLHF
TGCGCCAGCAGCTTGGGAGATGATTCACCCCTCCACTTT
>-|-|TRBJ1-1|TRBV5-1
CASSLGGEAFF
TGCGCCAGCAGCTTGGGAGGTGAAGCTTTCTTT
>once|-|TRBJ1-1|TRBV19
CASSIGTEAFF
TGTGCCAGTAGTATCGGGACTGAAGCTTTCTTT
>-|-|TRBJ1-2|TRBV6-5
CASSGSGASYGYTF
TGTGCCAGCAGCGGCTCGGGCGCGAGCTATGGCTACACCTTC
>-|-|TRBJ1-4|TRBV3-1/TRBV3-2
CASSQPQGYNEKLFF
TGTGCCAGCAGCCAACCTCAGGGGTATAATGAAAAACTGTTTTTT
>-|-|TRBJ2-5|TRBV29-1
CSVELGREYQETQYF
TGCAGCGTTGAGCTTGGCAGAGAGTACCAAGAGACCCAGTACTTC